This T cell receptor beta chain is from a study of blood T cell repertoires in COVID-19 (dated by TCRdb to the early 2020s). Looking at the study overall: Samples from collaborators originated in the United States, Italy and Spain and spanned both the acute and convalescent phases of COVID-19. The samples were drawn from two sources: the first 160 participants of the ongoing ImmuneRACE study, and over 950 subjects contributed by 6 global collaborators. The repertoires were released in a freely available public database intended as a resource for research on the immune response to SARS-CoV-2. The prospective study material was composed of cDNA or gDNA derived from T cells, B-cell-depleted T cells, or PBMCs. The dataset comprised deeply sampled blood TCRbeta repertoires from subjects exposed to, actively infected with, or recovered from COVID-19. The sample metadata nearly always contained a de-identified subject ID, COVID-19 status, age in years and sex. Where available, HLA class I and class II types were obtained from metadata supplied by the sample provider rather than from assay-based typing. Findings and caveats that apply to the study as a whole: How much clinical and demographic metadata was included differed by source and by participant, and the metadata was provided uncurated.

Collaborating institutions collected whole blood in K2EDTA tubes following their own protocols. For TCRbeta analysis, collaborator samples were shipped as frozen whole blood, as isolated PBMCs, or as DNA extracted from either sample type. TCRbeta CDR3 regions were amplified from genomic DNA using the immunoSEQ Assay, a bias-controlled multiplex PCR. The authors' pipeline ran thus. Nucleated cell counts per sample were estimated from amplification of reference gene primers within the assay. To quantify the absolute abundance of each unique TCRbeta CDR3 rearrangement, sequence reads were collapsed and filtered. For each sample, productive Simpson clonality was calculated as the square root of Simpson's diversity index over productive rearrangements. Not all clones reach the TCRdb copy of this immuneACCESS table, which keeps in-frame sequences only. Checked studies attribute under half of the gap to unresolved V genes and leave the rest unexplained. That table is the source of V, J and clone size, and D and trimming were worked out from the DNA. In this sample the table shows some 250,000 clones, 70% to 85% of which occur a single time. The ten largest clonotypes hold about 3% of the sample.

Trimming at the junction amounts to 7 bases on V and 4 bases on J, and the germline ends lie 14 bases apart. Per the germline V gene, SNHLY is the CDR1 and FYNNEI is the CDR2. The CDR3, from cysteine to phenylalanine, totals 14 residues. CDR3 DNA only is kept here, 42 bases in frame from base 1. This clone appeared a single time. Its antigen specificity is not known. Base qualities are not at hand, and no much larger clone is one base apart. Sequencing input: peripheral blood. The rearranged chain carries TRBV2 and TRBJ2-1; perhaps TRBD1 is the D gene, with 6 bases matching. This receptor was identified in a woman older than 75 with acute or convalescent COVID-19. CDR3 reads: CASKLSGTYNEQFF. The DNA reads TGTGCCAGCAAATTGTCCGGGACATACAATGAGCAGTTCTTC.